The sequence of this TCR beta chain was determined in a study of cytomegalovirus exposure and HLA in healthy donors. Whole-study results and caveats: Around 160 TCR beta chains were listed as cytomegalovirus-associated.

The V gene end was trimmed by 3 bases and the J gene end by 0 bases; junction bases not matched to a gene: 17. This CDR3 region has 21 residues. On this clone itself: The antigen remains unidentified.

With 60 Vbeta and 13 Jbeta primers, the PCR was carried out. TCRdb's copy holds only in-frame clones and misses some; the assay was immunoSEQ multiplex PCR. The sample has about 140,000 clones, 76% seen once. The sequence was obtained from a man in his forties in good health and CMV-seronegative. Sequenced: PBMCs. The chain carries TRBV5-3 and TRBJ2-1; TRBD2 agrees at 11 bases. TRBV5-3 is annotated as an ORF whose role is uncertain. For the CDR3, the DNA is TGTGCCAGAAGCTCCGGACTAGCGGGCCGATGGGGGGCACGCTCCTACAATGAGCAGTTCTTC. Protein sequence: CARSSGLAGRWGARSYNEQFF.